The 11 T cell receptor beta chains in this list originate from one sample, sequenced in a study of response to subunit inactivated influenza vaccine. TCRdb itself ran the RT-PCR reads through MiXCR, one entry per CDR3 protein. Among just under 550,000 distinct CDR3 sequences listed, around a quarter were seen once. These data were likewise used in another study, on T cells expressing NK-cell markers. This second study says: UMI-tagged 5'RACE template switching yielded the TCR beta cDNA.

Sequences were derived from CD4+ T cells sorted from PBMCs, sampled about 11 days after vaccination. These receptor sequences come from a man aged 50-60 years who received an inactivated influenza vaccine.

The gene calls are TRBV9 and TRBJ2-2; D might be TRBD2 (5 bases). This CDR3 spans 15 amino acids. The V end was cut by 0 bases, the J end by 5 bases, with 11 bases between. The germline V gene encodes CDR1 SGDLS and CDR2 YYNGEE. Written as DNA, the CDR3 is TGTGCCAGCAGCGTAGCGGGGAGCTGGACCGGGGAGCTGTTTTTT. This encodes CASSVAGSWTGELFF.

The gene calls are TRBV20-1 and TRBJ2-1, with TRBD2 matching 7 bases. The germline V gene has CDR1 DFQATT and CDR2 SNEGSKA (reference sequence). With 5 bases clipped from V and 5 bases from J, the junction kept 6 bases outside the gene matches. The CDR3 consists of 13 residues. The CDR3 protein is CSALWTSHNEQFF. CDR3 DNA sequence: TGCAGTGCTTTATGGACTAGTCACAATGAGCAGTTCTTC.

The rearrangement uses TRBV10-3 and TRBJ2-2; TRBD1 or TRBD2 may be the D gene (5 bases each). The V end lost 9 bases, the J end lost 1 base, and 9 bases lay between the germline ends. This CDR3 is built from 13 residues. The germline V gene has CDR1 ENHRY and CDR2 SYGVKD. Here the CDR3 DNA reads TGTGCCATAACGGGACGGAACACCGGGGAGCTGTTTTTT. Amino acid sequence: CAITGRNTGELFF.

This chain uses TRBV29-1 with TRBJ2-1; 8 bases fit TRBD2. Germline CDR1 and CDR2: SQVTM and ANQGSEA. The CDR3 covers 14 residues. V lost 7 bases and J lost 0; bases outside the gene matches: 5. CDR3 in DNA: TGCAGCGCTAAAAGCGGGAGCTCCTACAATGAGCAGTTCTTC. It specifies CSAKSGSSYNEQFF.

The chain joins TRBV5-1 to TRBJ1-2; 9 bases align to TRBD1. The CDR3 spans 17 residues. Germline CDR1 and CDR2: SGHRS and YFSETQ. V lost 4 bases to trimming and J lost 2 bases; unmatched junction nucleotides: 12. Here the CDR3 reads CASSPRTGARFNYGYTF. CDR3 DNA: TGCGCCAGCAGCCCCAGGACAGGGGCCCGATTCAACTATGGCTACACCTTC.

This chain uses TRBV15 with TRBJ2-2, with TRBD1 matching 9 bases. V dropped 8 bases and J dropped 7; count of bases not matched to a gene: 5. This CDR3 spans 13 amino acids. Germline V gene sequence: CDR1 LNHNV, CDR2 YYDKDF (reference sequence). CDR3 in amino acids: CATRQGVGGELFF. The CDR3 DNA is TGTGCCACCCGACAGGGGGTCGGCGGGGAGCTGTTTTTT.

This clonotype was seen a handful of times. The chain recombines TRBV28 with TRBJ2-1; 9 nucleotides align to TRBD1. The V gene end was trimmed by 6 bases and the J gene end by 4 bases; junction bases not matched to a gene: 10. The CDR3 is 16 amino acids. Germline V gives CDR1 MDHEN, CDR2 SYDVKM. CDR3 DNA: TGTGCCAGCAGCTACAACACAGGGGGCGCATACAATGAGCAGTTCTTC. This encodes CASSYNTGGAYNEQFF.

In this sample, this clonotype turned up many times. This chain joins TRBV7-6 and TRBJ2-3, with TRBD2 as a possible D gene (6 bases). V lost 0 bases, J lost 4 bases, and 8 bases lay in between. Germline loops: CDR1 SGHVS, CDR2 FNYEAQ. The CDR3 loop spans 14 amino acids. CDR3 sequence: CASSLATSSDTQYF. Here the CDR3 DNA reads TGTGCCAGCAGCTTAGCGACTAGTTCAGATACGCAGTATTTT.

This rearrangement joins TRBV3-1 to TRBJ2-7, with D tentatively TRBD2 (5 bases). CDR1 LGHDT and CDR2 YNNKEL come from the germline V gene (reference sequence). The CDR3 has 13 residues. Trimming pared 1 base from V and 2 bases from J, leaving 6 bases between. CDR3 region: CASSQAGTYEQYF. In DNA form, the CDR3 reads TGTGCCAGCAGCCAAGCGGGGACCTACGAGCAGTACTTC.

The chain couples TRBV20-1 to TRBJ2-7, with D maybe TRBD1 (6 bases). There are 13 residues in the CDR3. Germline CDR1 is DFQATT and CDR2 is SNEGSKA (reference sequence). Trimming stripped 3 bases from V and 6 bases from J, with 15 bases between. In nucleotides, the CDR3 is TGCAGTGCTAGTAATGGGGGCGCGGGCGAGCAGTACTTC. It yields the protein CSASNGGAGEQYF.

The V gene is TRBV20-1, the J gene TRBJ2-5; 8 bases align to TRBD2. The CDR3 contains 13 residues. Germline lookup yields CDR1 DFQATT and CDR2 SNEGSKA (reference sequence). V was pared by 3 bases and J by 9 bases, with 9 bases of the junction left unmatched. CDR3: CSASGGAPTAQYF. The DNA for the CDR3 is TGCAGTGCTAGCGGGGGGGCCCCCACGGCCCAGTACTTC.